This entry concerns a single T cell receptor (beta chain). Its binding antigen is unknown. These data are taken from a study of monozygotic twins with inflammatory bowel disease (dated by TCRdb to the late 2010s). In the study overall: The full study comprised 30 or so monozygotic twin pairs: nine German pairs (four IBD-concordant, five IBD-discordant) and 19 IBD-discordant Danish pairs. Disease-associated traits were sought mainly through comparisons between IBD patients and their genetically identical healthy co-twins within discordant pairs. Each individual had, on average, about 151 000 unique TCRalpha sequences and 181 000 unique TCRbeta sequences available for analysis.

Receptor libraries were prepared by 5' RACE. The input for every TCR library was roughly 3,200 ng of total RNA. For each sample, cDNA synthesis was carried out in eight separate reactions using SMARTScribe reverse transcriptase. During cDNA synthesis, unique molecular identifiers containing a 6-nucleotide sample barcode were introduced by template switching. Two nested PCRs of around 15 and 10 cycles amplified the TCRalpha and TCRbeta cDNA, and bead purification followed each PCR. Before amplification, cDNA was treated with uracil DNA-glycosylase and purified using the QIAquick PCR purification kit. The second PCR added Illumina TruSeq-compatible adapters along with sample-specific barcodes. Library quality and concentration were checked on TapeStation and Qubit, and libraries were pooled at around 4.9 ng each. Pooled libraries were sequenced on an Illumina HiSeq2500 single-index Rapid Run with 2 x 100 bp reads and custom sequencing primers. In the original analysis: PCR and sequencing errors were corrected by UMI-based consensus assembly using MiGEC version 1.2.6. V(D)J alignment, clonotype assembly and CDR3 extraction were performed with MiXCR version 2.1.1. Gene usage, clonotype sharing and MAIT/NKT TCR abundance were normalised by analysing the top 1000, 10 000 and 20 000 clonotypes per sample. After downsampling to 27 000 UMIs, diversity was calculated as the inverse Simpson index using the vegan R package. Statistical testing used paired Mann-Whitney U tests on the discordant twin pairs and applied Benjamini-Hochberg correction for multiple testing. TCRdb reprocessed the reads and assigns one entry to each CDR3 protein sequence, leaving out DNA. TCRdb, rather than the study authors, made the V and J calls. This sample's records show around 100,000 distinct CDR3 sequences. Of the sample, under 2.5% falls within the top ten clones.

A roughly 2.5 ml peripheral blood sample was drawn into PAXgene tubes per donor and stored at -80°C. Without any T cell sorting, total RNA was extracted from whole blood using the PAXgene blood miRNA kit on an automated QIAcube. Deep TCRalpha and TCRbeta repertoire profiling with unique molecular barcoding was performed on peripheral blood of monozygotic twin pairs concordant or discordant for inflammatory bowel disease. Smoking habits were recorded for all twin pairs, and each individual was classified as a current, former or never smoker. The CDR3 holds 15 amino acids from the cysteine to the phenylalanine. There is no recorded DNA. CDR1 and CDR2, looked up from the germline V gene, are SQVTM and ANQGSEA. The paper as a whole reports these results and caveats: Different T cell subtypes could not be distinguished in the analysis. Background noise and inter-individual variability may have been introduced into the repertoires by the differing immunosuppressive treatments among patients. No single strong signal or clonotype linked to IBD turned up in the results, so the idea that one exists was not supported. Concordant and discordant twins showed no difference in repertoire similarity, possibly because of limited statistical power. A decrease in TCRbeta repertoire diversity, as measured by inverse Simpson index, was observed in IBD patients compared with their healthy co-twins. IBD patients shared fewer clonotypes with other individuals than healthy twins did, most markedly in patients showing signs of disease activity.

This receptor was identified in a human donor with ulcerative colitis or Crohn's disease, or a healthy co-twin of an affected twin (not recorded which). The sample taken for sequencing was blood. The chain joins TRBV29-1 to TRBJ2-4; TCRdb outputs TRBD1, but without DNA this stays unchecked. This receptor carries the CDR3 CSVEVPGQGGGIQYF.